This T cell receptor beta chain is drawn from a study of blood T cell repertoires in COVID-19. About the study: Sites in the United States, Italy and Spain provided acute and convalescent COVID-19 samples. The analysed material was cDNA or gDNA that came from T cells, B-cell-depleted T cells, or PBMCs.

Study processing details: How many nucleated cells were present was estimated from reference gene primer amplification. Profiling relied on immunoSEQ multiplex PCR, and the TCRdb table lists in-frame clones only, not all of them. The V and J calls and the clone size are those of that table, but D and trimming were determined from the DNA. This sample has around 250,000 clones, with about 84% found just once. J gave up 9 bases and V 7 bases, and 5 bases lay outside the gene matches. The CDR3 is made up of 12 amino acids. CDR1 is MNHNY and CDR2 is SVGAGI in the germline V gene (reference sequence). Sample: peripheral blood. The chain uses TRBV6-6 and TRBJ2-1; 8 bases fit TRBD2. This sequence originates from a man older than 75 with acute or convalescent COVID-19. DNA of the CDR3: TGTGCCAGCACCCCGACTAGCGCTGAGCAGTTCTTC. Translated, it gives CASTPTSAEQFF.